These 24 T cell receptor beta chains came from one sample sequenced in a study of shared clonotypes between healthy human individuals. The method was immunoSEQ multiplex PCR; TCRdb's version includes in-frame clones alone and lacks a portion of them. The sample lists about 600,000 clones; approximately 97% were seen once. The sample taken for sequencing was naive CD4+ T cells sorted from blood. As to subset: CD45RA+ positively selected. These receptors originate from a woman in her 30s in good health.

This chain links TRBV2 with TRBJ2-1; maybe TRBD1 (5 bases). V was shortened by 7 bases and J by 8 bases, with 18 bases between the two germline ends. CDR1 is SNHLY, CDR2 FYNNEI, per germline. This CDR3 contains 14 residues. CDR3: CASTRALQGDEQFF. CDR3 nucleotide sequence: TGTGCCAGCACCCGGGCTCTACAAGGGGATGAGCAGTTCTTC.

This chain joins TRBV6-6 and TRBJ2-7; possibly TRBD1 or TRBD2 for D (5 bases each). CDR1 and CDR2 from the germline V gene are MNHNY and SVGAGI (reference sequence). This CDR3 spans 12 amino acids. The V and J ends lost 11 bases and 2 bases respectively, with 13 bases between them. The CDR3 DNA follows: TGTGCCGTAGGGGACCGAACCTACGAGCAGTACTTC. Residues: CAVGDRTYEQYF.

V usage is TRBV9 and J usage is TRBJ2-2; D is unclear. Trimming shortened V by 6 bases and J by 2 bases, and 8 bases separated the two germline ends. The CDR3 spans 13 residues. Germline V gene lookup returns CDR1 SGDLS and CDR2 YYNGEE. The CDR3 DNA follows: TGTGCCAGCAACCGTGAAAACACCGGGGAGCTGTTTTTT. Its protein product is CASNRENTGELFF.

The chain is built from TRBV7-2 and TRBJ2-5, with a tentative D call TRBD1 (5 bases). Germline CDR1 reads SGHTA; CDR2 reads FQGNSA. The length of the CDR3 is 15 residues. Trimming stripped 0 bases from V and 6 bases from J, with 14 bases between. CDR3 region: CASSLAQGTVKTQYF. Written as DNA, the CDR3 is TGTGCCAGCAGCTTAGCGCAGGGTACGGTAAAGACCCAGTACTTC.

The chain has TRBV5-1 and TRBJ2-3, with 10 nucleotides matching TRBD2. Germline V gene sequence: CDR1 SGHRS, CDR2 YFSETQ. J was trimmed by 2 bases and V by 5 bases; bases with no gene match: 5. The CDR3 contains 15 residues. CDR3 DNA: TGCGCCAGCAGGGTAGCGGGAGGACCCACAGATACGCAGTATTTT. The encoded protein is CASRVAGGPTDTQYF.

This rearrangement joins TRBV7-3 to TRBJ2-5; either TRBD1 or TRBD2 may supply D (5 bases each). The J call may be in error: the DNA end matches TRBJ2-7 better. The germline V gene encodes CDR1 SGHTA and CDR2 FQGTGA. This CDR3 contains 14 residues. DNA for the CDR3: TGTGCCAGCAGCTTCTCCGGGGCATCCTACGAGCAGTACTTC. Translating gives CASSFSGASYEQYF.

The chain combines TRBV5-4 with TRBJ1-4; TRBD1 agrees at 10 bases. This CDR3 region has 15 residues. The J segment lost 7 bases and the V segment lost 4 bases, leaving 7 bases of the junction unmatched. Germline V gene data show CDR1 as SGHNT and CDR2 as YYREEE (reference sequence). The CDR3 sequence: CASSPWTGGGEKLFF. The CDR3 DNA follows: TGTGCCAGCAGCCCCTGGACAGGGGGAGGTGAAAAACTGTTTTTT.

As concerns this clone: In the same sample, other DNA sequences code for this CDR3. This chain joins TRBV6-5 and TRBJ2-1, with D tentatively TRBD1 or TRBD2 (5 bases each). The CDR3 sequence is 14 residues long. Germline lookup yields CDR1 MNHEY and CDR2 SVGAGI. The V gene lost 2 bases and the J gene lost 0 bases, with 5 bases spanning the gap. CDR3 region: CASSYGGSYNEQFF. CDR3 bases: TGTGCCAGCAGTTACGGGGGCTCCTACAATGAGCAGTTCTTC.

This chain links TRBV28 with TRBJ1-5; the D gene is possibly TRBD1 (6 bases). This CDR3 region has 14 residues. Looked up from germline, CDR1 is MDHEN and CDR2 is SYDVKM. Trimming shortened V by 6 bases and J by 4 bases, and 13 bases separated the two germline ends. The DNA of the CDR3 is TGTGCCAGCAGACAATGGACAGAGAATCAGCCCCAGCATTTT. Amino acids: CASRQWTENQPQHF.

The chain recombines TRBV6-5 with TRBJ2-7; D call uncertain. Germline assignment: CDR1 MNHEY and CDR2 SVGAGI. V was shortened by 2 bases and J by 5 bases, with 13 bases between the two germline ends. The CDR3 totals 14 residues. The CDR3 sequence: CASSYGSHVDEQYF. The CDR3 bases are TGTGCCAGCAGTTACGGGTCCCATGTGGACGAGCAGTACTTC.

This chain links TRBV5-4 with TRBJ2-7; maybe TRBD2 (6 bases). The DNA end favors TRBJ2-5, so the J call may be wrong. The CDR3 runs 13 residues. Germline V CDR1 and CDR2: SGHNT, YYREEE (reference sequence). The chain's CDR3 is CASSLGGTETQYF. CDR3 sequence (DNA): TGTGCCAGCAGCTTGGGTGGGACTGAGACCCAGTACTTC.

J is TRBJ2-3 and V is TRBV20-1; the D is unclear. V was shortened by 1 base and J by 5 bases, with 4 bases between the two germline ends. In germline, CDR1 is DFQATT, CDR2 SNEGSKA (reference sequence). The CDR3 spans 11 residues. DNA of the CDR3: TGCAGTGCTAGAGTTAAAGATACGCAGTATTTT. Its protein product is CSARVKDTQYF.

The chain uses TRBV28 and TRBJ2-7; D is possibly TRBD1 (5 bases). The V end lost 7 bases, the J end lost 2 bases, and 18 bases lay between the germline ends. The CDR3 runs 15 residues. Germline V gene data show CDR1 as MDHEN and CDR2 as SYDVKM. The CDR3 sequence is CASTHAPRVTYEQYF. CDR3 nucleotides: TGTGCCAGCACCCATGCTCCCAGGGTGACCTACGAGCAGTACTTC.

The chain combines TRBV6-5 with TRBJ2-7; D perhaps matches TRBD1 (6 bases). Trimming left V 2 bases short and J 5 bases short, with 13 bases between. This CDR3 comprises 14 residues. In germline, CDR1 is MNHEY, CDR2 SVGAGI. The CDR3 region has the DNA TGTGCCAGCAGTTACCAACAGGGAAACCACGAGCAGTACTTC. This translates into CASSYQQGNHEQYF.

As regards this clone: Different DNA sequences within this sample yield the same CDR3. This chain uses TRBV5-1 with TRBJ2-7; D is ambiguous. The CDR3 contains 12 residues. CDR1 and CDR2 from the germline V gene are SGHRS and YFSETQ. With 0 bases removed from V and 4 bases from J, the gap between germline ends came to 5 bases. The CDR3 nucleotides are TGCGCCAGCAGCTTGGACGGTTACGAGCAGTACTTC. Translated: CASSLDGYEQYF.

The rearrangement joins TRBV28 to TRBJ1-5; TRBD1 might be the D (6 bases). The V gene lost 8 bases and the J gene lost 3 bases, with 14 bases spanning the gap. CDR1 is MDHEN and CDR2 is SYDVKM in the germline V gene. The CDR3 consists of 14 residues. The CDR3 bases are TGTGCCAGCGAAACCGGGACACACAATCAGCCCCAGCATTTT. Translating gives CASETGTHNQPQHF.

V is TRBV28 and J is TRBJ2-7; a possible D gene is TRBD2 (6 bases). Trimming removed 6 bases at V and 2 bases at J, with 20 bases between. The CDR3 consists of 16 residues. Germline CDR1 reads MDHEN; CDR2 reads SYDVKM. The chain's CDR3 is CASRSSAGTGPYEQYF. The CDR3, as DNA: TGTGCCAGCAGATCATCGGCCGGGACTGGGCCCTACGAGCAGTACTTC.

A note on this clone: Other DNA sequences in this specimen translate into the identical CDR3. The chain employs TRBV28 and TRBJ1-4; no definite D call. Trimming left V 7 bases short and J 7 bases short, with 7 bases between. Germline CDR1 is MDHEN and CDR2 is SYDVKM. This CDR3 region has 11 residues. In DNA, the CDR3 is TGTGCCAGCAACACTCCTGAAAAACTGTTTTTT. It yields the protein CASNTPEKLFF.

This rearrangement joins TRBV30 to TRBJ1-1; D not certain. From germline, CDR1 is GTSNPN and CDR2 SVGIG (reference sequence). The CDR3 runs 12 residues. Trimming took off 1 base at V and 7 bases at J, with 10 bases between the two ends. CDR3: CAWSGLGNEAFF. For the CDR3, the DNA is TGTGCCTGGAGTGGCCTCGGAAATGAAGCTTTCTTT.

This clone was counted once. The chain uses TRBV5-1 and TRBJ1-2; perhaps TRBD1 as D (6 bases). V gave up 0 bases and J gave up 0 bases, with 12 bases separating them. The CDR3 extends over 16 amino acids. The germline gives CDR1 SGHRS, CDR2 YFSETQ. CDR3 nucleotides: TGCGCCAGCAGCTTGGCTATGGGACAACCTAACTATGGCTACACCTTC. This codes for CASSLAMGQPNYGYTF.

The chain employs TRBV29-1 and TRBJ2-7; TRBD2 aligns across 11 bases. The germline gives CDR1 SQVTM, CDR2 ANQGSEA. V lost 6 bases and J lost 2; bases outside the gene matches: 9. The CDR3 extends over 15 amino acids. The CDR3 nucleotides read TGCAGCGTCGTAACCGGGACTAGCGGAACCTACGAGCAGTACTTC. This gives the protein CSVVTGTSGTYEQYF.

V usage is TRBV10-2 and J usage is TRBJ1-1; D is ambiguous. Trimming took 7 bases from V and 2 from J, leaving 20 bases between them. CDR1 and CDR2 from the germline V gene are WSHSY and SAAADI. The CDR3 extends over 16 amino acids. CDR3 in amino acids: CASIILGSWNNTEAFF. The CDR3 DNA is TGCGCCAGCATAATCTTGGGGTCTTGGAACAACACTGAAGCTTTCTTT.

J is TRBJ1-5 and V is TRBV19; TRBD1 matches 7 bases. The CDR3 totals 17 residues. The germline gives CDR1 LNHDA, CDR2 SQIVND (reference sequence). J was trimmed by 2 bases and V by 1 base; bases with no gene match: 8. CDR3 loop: CASSIGNRGAGNQPQHF. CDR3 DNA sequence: TGTGCCAGTAGTATAGGTAACAGGGGAGCTGGCAATCAGCCCCAGCATTTT.

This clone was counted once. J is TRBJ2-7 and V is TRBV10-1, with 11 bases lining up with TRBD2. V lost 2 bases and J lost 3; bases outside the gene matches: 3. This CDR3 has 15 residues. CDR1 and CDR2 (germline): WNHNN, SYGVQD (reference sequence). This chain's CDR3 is CASSEGTSGHYEQYF. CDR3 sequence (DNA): TGCGCCAGCAGTGAGGGGACTAGCGGACACTACGAGCAGTACTTC.